The sequence of this T cell receptor beta chain was determined in a study of cytomegalovirus exposure and HLA in healthy donors. Study findings and constraints: In most subjects, TCR beta sequences reportedly gave accurate predictions of HLA-A and HLA-B alleles.

As for this clone: Its antigen remains unknown.

Use of 60 Vbeta and 13 Jbeta primers characterized the PCR. The method was immunoSEQ multiplex PCR; TCRdb's version includes in-frame clones alone and lacks a portion of them. This sample's table reports 55,000 or so clones. CDR3 length: 15 amino acids. V was trimmed by 0 bases and J by 4 bases, leaving 9 bases between them. In germline, CDR1 is MNHEY, CDR2 SVGAGI. The sequencing input was PBMCs. The origin of this receptor is a woman in her thirties in good health and CMV-seropositive. The J gene is TRBJ1-4, the V gene TRBV6-5, with D perhaps TRBD1 (6 bases). CDR3 nucleotides: TGTGCCAGCAGTTACTCTGGACAGCGTAATGAAAAACTGTTTTTT. This gives the protein CASSYSGQRNEKLFF.